A single sample is the source of the 9 T cell receptor beta chains below, sequenced in a study of OX40 agonist ivuxolimab in advanced cancers. TCRdb's copy holds only in-frame clones and misses some; the assay was immunoSEQ multiplex PCR. This table has about 85,000 clones, around 90% appearing once. Sample: CD4+ or CD8+ T cells sorted from blood, taken in a trial of the OX40 agonist ivuxolimab. The receptor set was obtained from an adult with an advanced solid tumor such as melanoma, head and neck, liver or kidney cancer.

V and J are TRBV29-1 and TRBJ2-1, with D tentatively TRBD2 (5 bases). V lost 4 bases and J 2 bases, leaving 12 bases between the germline ends. CDR3 length: 14 amino acids. CDR1 is SQVTM, CDR2 ANQGSEA, per germline. Here the CDR3 DNA reads TGCAGCGTTGTGGAGCGGCTTGCCTACAATGAGCAGTTCTTC. This codes for CSVVERLAYNEQFF.

The V and J genes are TRBV19 and TRBJ2-6, with 7 bases aligning to TRBD2. V was pared by 10 bases and J by 0 bases, with 6 bases of the junction left unmatched. Germline-derived CDR1 and CDR2 are LNHDA and SQIVND (reference sequence). The CDR3 length is 15 residues. In DNA, the CDR3 is TGTGCCACAAATAGCGGGCCCTCTGGGGCCAACGTCCTGACTTTC. Amino acids: CATNSGPSGANVLTF.

This chain uses TRBV27 with TRBJ2-7, with 9 bases lining up with TRBD2. With 3 bases clipped from V and 5 bases from J, the junction kept 11 bases outside the gene matches. CDR3 length: 16 amino acids. Germline CDR1 MNHEY, CDR2 SMNVEV (reference sequence). The CDR3, as DNA: TGTGCCAGCAGTTTGCGGGCTAGCGGGAATCGGGACGAGCAGTACTTC. Translation gives CASSLRASGNRDEQYF.

The V and J genes are TRBV7-2 and TRBJ2-7; D might be TRBD1 (6 bases). CDR1 is SGHTA and CDR2 is FQGNSA in the germline V gene. The CDR3 spans 12 residues. Trimming pared 5 bases from V and 6 bases from J, leaving 11 bases between. CDR3 DNA: TGTGCCAGCAGCGAACAGGGATTCGAGCAGTACTTC. This gives the protein CASSEQGFEQYF.

The chain combines TRBV28 with TRBJ2-7; no firm D call. The germline gives CDR1 MDHEN, CDR2 SYDVKM. The CDR3 extends over 11 amino acids. Trimming stripped 4 bases from V and 2 bases from J, with 3 bases between. CDR3 amino acids: CASSSAYEQYF. Written as DNA, the CDR3 is TGTGCCAGCAGTTCCGCCTACGAGCAGTACTTC.

This chain's CDR3 is CASKGTGANYGYTF. The CDR3 nucleotides are TGCGCCAGCAAGGGGACAGGGGCTAACTATGGCTACACCTTC. The chain joins TRBV4-1 to TRBJ1-2; 10 bases are shared with TRBD1. After removal of 7 bases from V and 0 bases from J, the junction contained 2 bases not matched to a gene. This CDR3 has 14 residues. Germline V gene sequence: CDR1 MGHRA, CDR2 YSYEKL.

V usage is TRBV7-6 and J usage is TRBJ2-5; 8 nucleotides align to TRBD1. The CDR3 length is 15 residues. V shed 5 bases, J shed 7 bases, and the junction held 12 bases outside the gene matches. Per germline, CDR1 SGHVS and CDR2 FNYEAQ. The CDR3 reads CASSGEQGAVGTQYF. CDR3 nucleotide sequence: TGTGCCAGCAGCGGAGAGCAGGGGGCGGTCGGGACCCAGTACTTC.

The rearrangement uses TRBV11-2 and TRBJ1-1, with a tentative D call TRBD1 (6 bases). The CDR3 loop spans 15 amino acids. Germline V gene lookup returns CDR1 SGHAT and CDR2 FQNNGV. The ends were cut back, 6 bases at V and 0 bases at J, with 14 bases in the middle. Written as DNA, the CDR3 is TGTGCCAGCAGTTCGACCGGGACACTGAACACTGAAGCTTTCTTT. Its protein product is CASSSTGTLNTEAFF.

This rearrangement joins TRBV7-2 to TRBJ1-1; D gene unclear. Germline CDR1 is SGHTA and CDR2 is FQGNSA. Deletions cut 1 base from V and 3 bases from J, with 9 bases between. CDR3 length: 14 residues. The CDR3 reads CASSLGGMHTEAFF. As DNA, the CDR3 is TGTGCCAGCAGCTTAGGGGGTATGCACACTGAAGCTTTCTTT.